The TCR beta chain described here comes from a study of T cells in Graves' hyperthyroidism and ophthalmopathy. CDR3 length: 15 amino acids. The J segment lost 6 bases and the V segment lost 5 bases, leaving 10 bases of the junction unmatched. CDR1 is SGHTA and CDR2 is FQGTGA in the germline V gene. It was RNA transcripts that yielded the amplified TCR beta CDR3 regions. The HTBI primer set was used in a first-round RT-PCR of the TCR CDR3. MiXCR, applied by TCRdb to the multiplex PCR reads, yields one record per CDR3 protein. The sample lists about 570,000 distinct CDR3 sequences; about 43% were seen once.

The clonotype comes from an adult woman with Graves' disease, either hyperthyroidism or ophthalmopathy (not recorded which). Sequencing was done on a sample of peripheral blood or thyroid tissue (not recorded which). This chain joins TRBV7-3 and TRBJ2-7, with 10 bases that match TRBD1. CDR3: CASSRTGQGIREQYF. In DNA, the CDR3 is TGTGCCAGCAGCCGTACGGGACAGGGGATTCGCGAGCAGTACTTC.